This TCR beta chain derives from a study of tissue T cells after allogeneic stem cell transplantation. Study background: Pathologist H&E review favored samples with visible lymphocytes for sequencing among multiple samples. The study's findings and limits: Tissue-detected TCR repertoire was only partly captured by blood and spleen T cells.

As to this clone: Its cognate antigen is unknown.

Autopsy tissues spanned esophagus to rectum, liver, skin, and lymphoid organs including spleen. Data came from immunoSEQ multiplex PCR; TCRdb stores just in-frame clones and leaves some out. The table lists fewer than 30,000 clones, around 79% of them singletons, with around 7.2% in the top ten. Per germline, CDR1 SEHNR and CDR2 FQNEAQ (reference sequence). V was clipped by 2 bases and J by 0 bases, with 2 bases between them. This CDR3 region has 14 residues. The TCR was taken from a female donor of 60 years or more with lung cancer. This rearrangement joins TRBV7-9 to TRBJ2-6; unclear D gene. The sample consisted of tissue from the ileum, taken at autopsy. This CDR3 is CASSLFSGANVLTF. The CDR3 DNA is TGTGCCAGCAGCTTATTCTCTGGGGCCAACGTCCTGACTTTC.